A single sample gave rise to the 8 T cell receptor beta chains below, sequenced in a study of Tregs in tolerant kidney transplant recipients. Some clones are missing from TCRdb's copy, which holds only in-frame ones; the method was immunoSEQ multiplex PCR. The data contain some 70,000 clones, 85% to 90% of them singletons. This sample comprised CD4+ T cells from blood, obtained before the transplant. These receptors were collected from a human donor who received a combined kidney and bone marrow transplant.

In this sample, this clone turned up once. The gene calls are TRBV28 and TRBJ2-1, with 10 bases fitting TRBD2. The J segment lost 9 bases and the V segment lost 3 bases, leaving 5 bases of the junction unmatched. The CDR3 is 14 residues long. Germline V gives CDR1 MDHEN, CDR2 SYDVKM. CDR3 sequence reads: CASSLASGRGEQFF. CDR3 bases: TGTGCCAGCAGTTTGGCTAGCGGGAGAGGTGAGCAGTTCTTC. Looking up the rest from reference TRBV28 and TRBJ2-1 gives the full variable domain: DVKVTQSSRYLVKRTGEKVFLECVQDMDHENMFWYRQDPGLGLRLIYFSYDVKMKEKGDIPEGYSVSREKKERFSLILESASTNQTSMYLCASSLASGRGEQFFGPGTRLTVL.

This rearrangement joins TRBV21-1 to TRBJ2-3; the tabulated D call, TRBD1, remains unverified against the DNA. TRBV21-1 is annotated as a pseudogene. The CDR3 length is 16 residues. CDR3 amino acids: CARTRAGGFLRDTQYF. The CDR3 DNA is TGTGCCAGGACTAGGGCAGGGGGATTTCTGCGGGATACGCAGTATTTT.

The chain employs TRBV11-1 and TRBJ1-1, with TRBD1 matching 7 bases. The germline gives CDR1 SGHAT, CDR2 FQDESV (reference sequence). V lost 5 bases and J lost 4; bases outside the gene matches: 4. This CDR3 contains 13 residues. CDR3 DNA: TGTGCCAGCAGCCAAAGGGGGCGCACTGAAGCTTTCTTT. Translated: CASSQRGRTEAFF.

The V and J genes are TRBV28 and TRBJ2-1; D perhaps matches TRBD1 (6 bases). The CDR3 has 14 amino acids. Germline-derived CDR1 and CDR2 are MDHEN and SYDVKM. Trimming removed 7 bases from V and 4 bases from J, with 14 bases in between. CDR3 nucleotide sequence: TGTGCCAGCAACAAAGGGGGACGGTACAATGAGCAGTTCTTC. It translates to CASNKGGRYNEQFF.

The V and J genes are TRBV28 and TRBJ1-2; 7 nucleotides line up with TRBD1. The CDR3 is 14 residues long. Germline V gives CDR1 MDHEN, CDR2 SYDVKM. Trimming removed 6 bases from V and 1 base from J; junction bases left unmatched: 5. CDR3 nucleotide sequence: TGTGCCAGCAGGAAGACAGGGATTAACTATGGCTACACCTTC. Translating it yields CASRKTGINYGYTF.

The rearrangement joins TRBV30 to TRBJ2-7, with D tentatively TRBD2 (5 bases). The CDR3 is 11 amino acids. V lost 2 bases to trimming and J lost 9 bases, with 11 bases between them. Germline CDR1 is GTSNPN and CDR2 is SVGIG (reference sequence). This chain's CDR3 is CAWSTQGRQYF. DNA of the CDR3: TGTGCCTGGAGTACACAAGGGAGGCAGTACTTC.

This sequence joins TRBV5-1 and TRBJ2-5, with D possibly being TRBD1 (6 bases). Trimming removed 3 bases at V and 4 bases at J, with 16 bases between. Germline assignment: CDR1 SGHRS and CDR2 YFSETQ. This CDR3 contains 15 residues. The CDR3 DNA reads as TGCGCCAGCAGCTCCGTTGGGGGCTTGCGAGAGACCCAGTACTTC. The encoded protein is CASSSVGGLRETQYF.

The chain couples TRBV5-1 to TRBJ2-5; D may be TRBD1 (6 bases). The CDR3 is 16 residues long. Trimming removed 0 bases at V and 3 bases at J, with 15 bases between. Germline V lookup: CDR1 SGHRS, CDR2 YFSETQ. DNA of the CDR3: TGCGCCAGCAGCTTGGGCAGGGGCCACGATGAAGAGACCCAGTACTTC. It is translated as CASSLGRGHDEETQYF.